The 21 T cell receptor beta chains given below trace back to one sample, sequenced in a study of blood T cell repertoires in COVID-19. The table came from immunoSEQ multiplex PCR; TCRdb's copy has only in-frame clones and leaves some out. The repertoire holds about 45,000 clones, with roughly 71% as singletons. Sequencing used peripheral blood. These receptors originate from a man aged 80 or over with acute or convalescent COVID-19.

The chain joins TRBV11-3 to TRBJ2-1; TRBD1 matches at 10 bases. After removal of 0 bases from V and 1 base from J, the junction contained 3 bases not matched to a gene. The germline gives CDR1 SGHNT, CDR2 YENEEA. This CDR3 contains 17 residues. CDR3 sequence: CASSLDPDRGSYNEQFF. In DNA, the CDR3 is TGTGCCAGCAGCTTAGACCCGGACAGGGGGTCCTACAATGAGCAGTTCTTC.

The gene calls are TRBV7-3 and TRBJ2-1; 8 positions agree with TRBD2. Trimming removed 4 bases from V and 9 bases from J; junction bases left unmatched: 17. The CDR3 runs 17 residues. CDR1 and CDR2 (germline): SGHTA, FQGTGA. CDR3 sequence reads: CASSSDSGTRTGSEQFF. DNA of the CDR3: TGTGCCAGCAGCTCGGACTCCGGGACTAGAACAGGAAGTGAGCAGTTCTTC.

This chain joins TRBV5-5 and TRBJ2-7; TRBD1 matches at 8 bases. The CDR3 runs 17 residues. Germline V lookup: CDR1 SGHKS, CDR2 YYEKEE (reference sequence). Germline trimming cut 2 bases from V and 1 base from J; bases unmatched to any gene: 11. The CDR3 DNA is TGTGCCAGCAGCTTATCGGTCGGAGACAGGGGATCCTACGAGCAGTACTTC. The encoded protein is CASSLSVGDRGSYEQYF.

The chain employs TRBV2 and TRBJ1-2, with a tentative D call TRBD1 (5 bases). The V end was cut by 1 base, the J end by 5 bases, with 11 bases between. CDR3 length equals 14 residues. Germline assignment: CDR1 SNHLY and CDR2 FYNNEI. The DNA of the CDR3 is TGTGCCAGCAGTGAAGAGGGGCAGGGATATGGCTACACCTTC. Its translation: CASSEEGQGYGYTF.

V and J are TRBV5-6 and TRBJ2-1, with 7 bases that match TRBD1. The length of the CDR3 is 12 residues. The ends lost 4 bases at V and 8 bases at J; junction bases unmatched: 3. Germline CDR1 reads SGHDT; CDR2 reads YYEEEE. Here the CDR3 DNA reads TGTGCCAGCAGCCCCGACAGGGATGAGCAGTTCTTC. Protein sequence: CASSPDRDEQFF. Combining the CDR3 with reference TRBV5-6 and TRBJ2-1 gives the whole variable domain DAGVTQSPTHLIKTRGQQVTLRCSPKSGHDTVSWYQQALGQGPQFIFQYYEEEERQRGNFPDRFSGHQFPNYSSELNVNALLLGDSALYLCASSPDRDEQFFGPGTRLTVL.

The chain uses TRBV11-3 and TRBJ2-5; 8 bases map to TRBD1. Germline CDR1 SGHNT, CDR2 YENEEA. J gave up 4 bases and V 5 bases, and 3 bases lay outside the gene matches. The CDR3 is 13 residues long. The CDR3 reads CASSVGQGETQYF. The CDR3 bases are TGTGCCAGCAGCGTCGGACAGGGAGAGACCCAGTACTTC.

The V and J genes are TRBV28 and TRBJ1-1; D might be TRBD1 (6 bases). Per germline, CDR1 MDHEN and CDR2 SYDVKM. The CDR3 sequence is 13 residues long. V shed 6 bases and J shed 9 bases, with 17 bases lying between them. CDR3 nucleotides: TGTGCCAGCAGGGAGACTCTCGGGGGGCAAGCTTTCTTT. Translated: CASRETLGGQAFF.

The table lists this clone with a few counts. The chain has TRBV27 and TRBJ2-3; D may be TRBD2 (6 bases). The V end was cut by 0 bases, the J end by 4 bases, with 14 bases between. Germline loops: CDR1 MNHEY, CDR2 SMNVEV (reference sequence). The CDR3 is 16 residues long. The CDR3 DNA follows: TGTGCCAGCAGTTTATCGCCGGGGGTCTATCCAGATACGCAGTATTTT. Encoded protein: CASSLSPGVYPDTQYF.

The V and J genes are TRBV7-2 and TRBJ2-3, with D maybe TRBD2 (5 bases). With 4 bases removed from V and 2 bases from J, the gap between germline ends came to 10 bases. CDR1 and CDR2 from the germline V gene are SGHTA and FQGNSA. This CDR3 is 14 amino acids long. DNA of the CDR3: TGTGCCAGCAGCTCCGGACTGGACACAGATACGCAGTATTTT. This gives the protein CASSSGLDTDTQYF.

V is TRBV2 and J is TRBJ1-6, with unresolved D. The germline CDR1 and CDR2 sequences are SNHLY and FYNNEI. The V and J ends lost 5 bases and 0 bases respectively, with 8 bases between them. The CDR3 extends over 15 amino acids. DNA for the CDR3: TGTGCCAGCAGTTCGATTAGCTCCTATAATTCACCCCTCCACTTT. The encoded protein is CASSSISSYNSPLHF.

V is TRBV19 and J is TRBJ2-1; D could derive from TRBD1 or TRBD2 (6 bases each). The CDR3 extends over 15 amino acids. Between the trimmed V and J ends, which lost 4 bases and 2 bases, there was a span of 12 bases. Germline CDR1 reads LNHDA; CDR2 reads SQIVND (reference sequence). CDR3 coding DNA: TGTGCCAGTAGTAAAGAGGGGGGTGCCTACAATGAGCAGTTCTTC. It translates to CASSKEGGAYNEQFF.

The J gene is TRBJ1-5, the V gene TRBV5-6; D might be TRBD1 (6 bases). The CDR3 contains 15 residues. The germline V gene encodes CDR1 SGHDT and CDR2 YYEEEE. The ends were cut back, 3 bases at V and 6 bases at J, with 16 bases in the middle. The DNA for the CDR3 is TGTGCCAGCAGCTCCGGGACATTAAAGGGTCAGCCCCAGCATTTT. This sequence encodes CASSSGTLKGQPQHF.

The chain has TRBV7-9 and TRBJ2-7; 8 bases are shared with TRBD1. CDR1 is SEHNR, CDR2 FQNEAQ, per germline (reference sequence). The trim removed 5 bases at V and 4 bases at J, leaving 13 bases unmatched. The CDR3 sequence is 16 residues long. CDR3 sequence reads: CASSPPGQATSYEQYF. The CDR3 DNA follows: TGTGCCAGCAGCCCCCCGGGACAGGCCACCTCATACGAGCAGTACTTC.

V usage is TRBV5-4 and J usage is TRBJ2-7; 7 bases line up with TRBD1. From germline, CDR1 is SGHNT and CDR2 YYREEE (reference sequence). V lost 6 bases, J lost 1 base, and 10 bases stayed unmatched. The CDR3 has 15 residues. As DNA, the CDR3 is TGTGCCAGCACCAGTGACAGGGATACTTCCTACGAGCAGTACTTC. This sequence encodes CASTSDRDTSYEQYF.

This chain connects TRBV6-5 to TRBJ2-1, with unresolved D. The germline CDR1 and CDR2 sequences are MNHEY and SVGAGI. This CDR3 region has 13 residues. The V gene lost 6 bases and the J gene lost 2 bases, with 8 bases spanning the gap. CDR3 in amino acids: CASSPEAYNEQFF. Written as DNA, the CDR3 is TGTGCCAGCAGCCCCGAGGCCTACAATGAGCAGTTCTTC.

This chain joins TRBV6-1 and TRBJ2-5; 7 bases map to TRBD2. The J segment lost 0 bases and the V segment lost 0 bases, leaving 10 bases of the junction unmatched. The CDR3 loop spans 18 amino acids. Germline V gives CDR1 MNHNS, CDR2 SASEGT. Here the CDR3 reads CASSEAPPWAGDQETQYF. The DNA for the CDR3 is TGTGCCAGCAGTGAAGCGCCCCCCTGGGCGGGAGACCAAGAGACCCAGTACTTC.

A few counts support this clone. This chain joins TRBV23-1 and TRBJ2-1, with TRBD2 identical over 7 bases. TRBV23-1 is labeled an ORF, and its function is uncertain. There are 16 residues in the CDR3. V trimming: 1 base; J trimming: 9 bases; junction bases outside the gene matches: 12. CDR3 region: CASSQLGGIAWCEQFF. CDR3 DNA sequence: TGCGCCAGCAGTCAATTGGGGGGGATAGCATGGTGTGAGCAGTTCTTC.

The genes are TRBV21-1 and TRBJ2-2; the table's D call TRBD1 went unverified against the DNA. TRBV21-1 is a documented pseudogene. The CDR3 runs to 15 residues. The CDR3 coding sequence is TGTGCCAGCAGGGAGGACAGGGGAACAACCGGGGAGCTGTTTTTT. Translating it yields CASREDRGTTGELFF.

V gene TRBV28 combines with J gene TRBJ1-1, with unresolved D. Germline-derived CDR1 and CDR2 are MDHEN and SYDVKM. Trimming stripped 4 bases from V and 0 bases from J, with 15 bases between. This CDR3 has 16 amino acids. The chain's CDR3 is CASSSGGGGLNTEAFF. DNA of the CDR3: TGTGCCAGCAGTTCGGGAGGCGGCGGTTTGAACACTGAAGCTTTCTTT.

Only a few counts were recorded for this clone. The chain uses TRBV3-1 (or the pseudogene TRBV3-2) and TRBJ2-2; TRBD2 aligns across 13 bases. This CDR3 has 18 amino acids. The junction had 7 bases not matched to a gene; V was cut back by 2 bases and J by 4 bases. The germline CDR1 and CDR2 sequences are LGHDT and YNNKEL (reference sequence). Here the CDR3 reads CASSQLGLAGQSTGELFF. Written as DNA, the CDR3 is TGTGCCAGCAGCCAATTGGGACTAGCGGGGCAATCCACCGGGGAGCTGTTTTTT.

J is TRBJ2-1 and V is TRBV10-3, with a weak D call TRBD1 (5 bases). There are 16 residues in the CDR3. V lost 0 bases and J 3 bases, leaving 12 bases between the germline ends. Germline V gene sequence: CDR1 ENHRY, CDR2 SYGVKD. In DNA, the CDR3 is TGTGCCATCAGTGAGTCGAAGTCAGGACACTACAATGAGCAGTTCTTC. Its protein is CAISESKSGHYNEQFF.